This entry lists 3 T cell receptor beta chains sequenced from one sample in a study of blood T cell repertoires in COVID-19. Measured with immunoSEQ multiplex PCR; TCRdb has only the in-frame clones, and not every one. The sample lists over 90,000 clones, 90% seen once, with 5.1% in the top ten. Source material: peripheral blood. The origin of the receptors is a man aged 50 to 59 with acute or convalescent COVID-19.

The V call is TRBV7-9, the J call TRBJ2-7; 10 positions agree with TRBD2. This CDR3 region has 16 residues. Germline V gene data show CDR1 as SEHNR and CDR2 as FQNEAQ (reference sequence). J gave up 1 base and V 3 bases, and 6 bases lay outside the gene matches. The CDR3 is CASSLALAGVSYEQYF. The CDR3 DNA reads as TGTGCCAGCAGCTTGGCCCTAGCGGGAGTTTCCTACGAGCAGTACTTC.

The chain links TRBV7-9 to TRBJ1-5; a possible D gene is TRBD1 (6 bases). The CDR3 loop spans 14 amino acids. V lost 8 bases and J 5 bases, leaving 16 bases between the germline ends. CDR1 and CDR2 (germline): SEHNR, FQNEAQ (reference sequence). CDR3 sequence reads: CASGGGREDQPQHF. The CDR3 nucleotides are TGTGCCAGCGGGGGGGGCAGAGAGGATCAGCCCCAGCATTTT.

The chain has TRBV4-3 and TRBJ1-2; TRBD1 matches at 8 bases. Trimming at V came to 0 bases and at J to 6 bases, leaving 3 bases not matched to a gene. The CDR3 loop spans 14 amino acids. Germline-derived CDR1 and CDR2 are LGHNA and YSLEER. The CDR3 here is CASSQDRGQDGYTF. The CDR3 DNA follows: TGCGCCAGCAGCCAAGACAGGGGGCAGGATGGCTACACCTTC.